These 21 T cell receptor beta chains share one sample of origin, sequenced in a study of cytomegalovirus exposure and HLA in healthy donors. The PCR was carried out with 60 Vbeta primers and 13 Jbeta primers. The assay was immunoSEQ multiplex PCR, and TCRdb's table has in-frame clones only and misses some. The data show some 110,000 clones, about 80% seen once. What was sequenced was PBMCs. The receptors derive from a man in his fifties or sixties in good health and CMV-seropositive.

J is TRBJ2-2 and V is TRBV5-1; D uncertain. The germline gives CDR1 SGHRS, CDR2 YFSETQ. The ends were cut back, 7 bases at V and 0 bases at J, with 13 bases in the middle. This CDR3 is built from 15 residues. Here the CDR3 reads CASAPGGTNTGELFF. For the CDR3, the DNA is TGCGCCAGCGCCCCTGGCGGAACGAACACCGGGGAGCTGTTTTTT.

In this sample, this clone turned up a few times. The chain carries TRBV19 and TRBJ1-1, with a weak D call TRBD1 (5 bases). The V gene's germline CDR1 is LNHDA and CDR2 SQIVND (reference sequence). The V end lost 4 bases, the J end lost 2 bases, and 17 bases lay between the germline ends. The CDR3 length is 16 residues. CDR3 region: CASSKSGRGGNTEAFF. The CDR3 bases are TGTGCCAGTAGTAAATCTGGGAGGGGCGGTAACACTGAAGCTTTCTTT.

On this clone itself: This same CDR3 is encoded by further DNA sequences in the sample. V gene TRBV25-1 combines with J gene TRBJ1-6; D is ambiguous. Germline loops: CDR1 MGHDK, CDR2 SYGVNS. CDR3 length equals 14 residues. The V end was cut by 3 bases, the J end by 7 bases, with 10 bases between. In DNA form, the CDR3 reads TGTGCCAGCAGTGAGGTTAGAGGGAATTCACCCCTCCACTTT. Translation gives CASSEVRGNSPLHF. Looking up the rest from reference TRBV25-1 and TRBJ1-6 gives the full variable domain: EADIYQTPRYLVIGTGKKITLECSQTMGHDKMYWYQQDPGMELHLIHYSYGVNSTEKGDLSSESTVSRIRTEHFPLTLESARPSHTSQYLCASSEVRGNSPLHFGNGTRLTVT.

The CDR3 nucleotides are TGTGCCAGCAGCCTGCGGACAGGGGGGAACACTGAAGCTTTCTTT. Translated, it gives CASSLRTGGNTEAFF. The chain combines TRBV11-2 with TRBJ1-1; 10 bases align to TRBD1. With 5 bases clipped from V and 1 base from J, the junction kept 4 bases outside the gene matches. The CDR3 loop spans 15 amino acids. The V gene's germline CDR1 is SGHAT and CDR2 FQNNGV.

This clone was detected a few times. The chain joins TRBV4-2 to TRBJ1-1; possible D gene TRBD1, 6 bases. Germline V gives CDR1 LGHNA, CDR2 YNFKEQ. The CDR3 is 16 residues long. Trimming pared 0 bases from V and 4 bases from J, leaving 15 bases between. The CDR3 coding sequence is TGTGCCAGCAGCCAAGATGAGGCTCAGGGGTTCACTGAAGCTTTCTTT. Amino acids: CASSQDEAQGFTEAFF.

CDR3 nucleotide sequence: TGCGCCAGCAGGACTAAGAGCGGGAGCACAGATACGCAGTATTTT. Amino acids: CASRTKSGSTDTQYF. The chain recombines TRBV5-1 with TRBJ2-3, with D possibly being TRBD2 (6 bases). Germline V gene sequence: CDR1 SGHRS, CDR2 YFSETQ. Trimming took 5 bases from V and 0 from J, leaving 13 bases between them. The CDR3 extends over 15 amino acids.

The rearrangement joins TRBV5-6 to TRBJ2-5; D is ambiguous. V gave up 4 bases and J gave up 3 bases, with 13 bases separating them. The length of the CDR3 is 14 residues. Per germline, CDR1 SGHDT and CDR2 YYEEEE. The CDR3 DNA reads TGTGCCAGCAGCCCCCCCAATCGCGAAGAGACCCAGTACTTC. It translates to CASSPPNREETQYF.

This chain uses TRBV5-4 with TRBJ1-1; TRBD1 is a possible D gene (5 bases). Between the trimmed V and J ends, which lost 6 bases and 3 bases, there was a span of 15 bases. The CDR3 totals 14 residues. The V gene's germline CDR1 is SGHNT and CDR2 YYREEE (reference sequence). CDR3: CASTLGEIDTEAFF. The CDR3 coding sequence is TGTGCCAGCACCTTAGGGGAAATTGACACTGAAGCTTTCTTT.

The rearrangement joins TRBV7-9 to TRBJ2-7; TRBD1 might be the D (5 bases). This CDR3 spans 14 amino acids. V was trimmed by 0 bases and J by 2 bases, leaving 8 bases between them. The germline V gene encodes CDR1 SEHNR and CDR2 FQNEAQ (reference sequence). CDR3 nucleotide sequence: TGTGCCAGCAGCTTAGCGCCAGGGCCCTACGAGCAGTACTTC. Translated, it gives CASSLAPGPYEQYF.

This clone was seen a handful of times. V usage is TRBV27 and J usage is TRBJ1-5; D call uncertain. This CDR3 comprises 14 residues. Germline CDR1 and CDR2: MNHEY and SMNVEV (reference sequence). Deletions cut 0 bases from V and 0 bases from J, with 3 bases between. Here the CDR3 reads CASSLSASNQPQHF. The CDR3, as DNA: TGTGCCAGCAGTTTATCGGCTAGCAATCAGCCCCAGCATTTT.

This clone has more than one count but fewer than ten. V gene TRBV4-1 combines with J gene TRBJ2-7; 11 nucleotides agree with TRBD1. The CDR3 loop spans 16 amino acids. Germline trimming cut 4 bases from V and 4 bases from J; bases unmatched to any gene: 9. The germline V gene has CDR1 MGHRA and CDR2 YSYEKL. CDR3 amino acids: CASSRGRGTGGYEQYF. The CDR3, as DNA: TGCGCCAGCAGCCGAGGGAGGGGGACAGGGGGATACGAGCAGTACTTC.

The J gene is TRBJ2-1, the V gene TRBV13; the match to TRBD2 covers 13 bases. The CDR3 is 19 residues long. V trimming: 5 bases; J trimming: 7 bases; junction bases outside the gene matches: 17. Per germline, CDR1 PRHDT and CDR2 FYEKMQ (reference sequence). The CDR3 spells CASSPTGTSGVLRGNEQFF. DNA of the CDR3: TGTGCCAGCAGCCCCACCGGGACTAGCGGGGTCCTAAGGGGGAATGAGCAGTTCTTC.

This clone was observed once. This chain connects TRBV6-5 to TRBJ1-5, with D possibly being TRBD1 (6 bases). V dropped 2 bases and J dropped 4 bases, with 9 bases sitting between them. Germline loops: CDR1 MNHEY, CDR2 SVGAGI. This CDR3 is 14 amino acids long. The CDR3, as DNA: TGTGCCAGCAGTTACCCGCAGGGGAATCAGCCCCAGCATTTT. Protein: CASSYPQGNQPQHF.

The V and J genes are TRBV4-2 and TRBJ1-1; no reliable D call. This CDR3 is 16 amino acids long. V was trimmed by 0 bases and J by 1 base, leaving 12 bases between them. Germline V gene sequence: CDR1 LGHNA, CDR2 YNFKEQ. CDR3: CASSQDSRPTNTEAFF. CDR3 nucleotide sequence: TGTGCCAGCAGCCAAGATTCCAGGCCTACGAACACTGAAGCTTTCTTT.

The rearrangement links TRBV2 to TRBJ1-1, with D tentatively TRBD1 (5 bases). The CDR3 has 13 amino acids. Germline lookup yields CDR1 SNHLY and CDR2 FYNNEI. Deletions cut 4 bases from V and 2 bases from J, with 8 bases between. The CDR3 spells CASSGQFNTEAFF. Written as DNA, the CDR3 is TGTGCCAGCAGTGGACAGTTTAACACTGAAGCTTTCTTT.

The V call is TRBV10-1, the J call TRBJ2-7, with TRBD1 matching 7 bases. CDR1 is WNHNN and CDR2 is SYGVQD in the germline V gene (reference sequence). The CDR3 sequence is 16 residues long. J lost 2 bases, V lost 0 bases, and 7 bases had no gene match. In DNA, the CDR3 is TGCGCCAGCAGTGAGTCCTCCGGGACAGATCCCTACGAGCAGTACTTC. It translates to CASSESSGTDPYEQYF.

The chain employs TRBV4-3 and TRBJ2-6; D gene unclear. Trimming removed 4 bases from V and 0 bases from J, with 16 bases in between. This CDR3 contains 18 residues. Germline loops: CDR1 LGHNA, CDR2 YSLEER. CDR3 nucleotide sequence: TGCGCCAGCAGCCTAGAGAGTCTGCCCCTCTCTGGGGCCAACGTCCTGACTTTC. The encoded protein is CASSLESLPLSGANVLTF.

This clone was seen only a few times. The chain uses TRBV5-1 and TRBJ1-1; D is unresolved. CDR3 length equals 17 residues. Looked up from germline, CDR1 is SGHRS and CDR2 is YFSETQ. The germline V and J ends were trimmed by 3 bases and 1 base, with 19 bases remaining between them. CDR3 DNA sequence: TGCGCCAGCAGCTCCCCCCTGTATGGCAAGTCGAACACTGAAGCTTTCTTT. It codes for CASSSPLYGKSNTEAFF.

The chain links TRBV15 to TRBJ2-1, with D perhaps matching TRBD2 (5 bases). There are 14 residues in the CDR3. In germline, CDR1 is LNHNV, CDR2 YYDKDF (reference sequence). The V end lost 3 bases, the J end lost 3 bases, and 9 bases lay between the germline ends. The CDR3 protein is CATSRERIYNEQFF. Written as DNA, the CDR3 is TGTGCCACCAGCAGGGAGCGGATCTACAATGAGCAGTTCTTC.

This clone occurred a few times. The chain carries TRBV5-6 and TRBJ2-7, with 11 bases aligning to TRBD1. Germline CDR1 reads SGHDT; CDR2 reads YYEEEE. CDR3 size: 17 residues. J lost 0 bases, V lost 4 bases, and 9 bases had no gene match. Written as DNA, the CDR3 is TGTGCCAGCAGCGCCGGGACAGGGGGACCCTTCTCCTACGAGCAGTACTTC. Protein sequence: CASSAGTGGPFSYEQYF. The variable domain in full, with the rest retrieved from reference TRBV5-6 and TRBJ2-7, is DAGVTQSPTHLIKTRGQQVTLRCSPKSGHDTVSWYQQALGQGPQFIFQYYEEEERQRGNFPDRFSGHQFPNYSSELNVNALLLGDSALYLCASSAGTGGPFSYEQYFGPGTRLTVT.

The gene calls are TRBV5-1 and TRBJ1-3; the D is unclear. Germline V lookup: CDR1 SGHRS, CDR2 YFSETQ. Trimming cost V 0 bases and J 2 bases, with 3 bases left between them. This CDR3 has 13 residues. The CDR3 coding sequence is TGCGCCAGCAGCTTGGGGCCTGGAAACACCATATATTTT. This gives the protein CASSLGPGNTIYF.